The T cell receptor (beta chain) under discussion was sequenced for a study of identical twins. The study, taken as a whole, reports: Donors were not followed over many years; analysis was cross-sectional. Twins' excess sharing was less marked for out-of-frame beta sequences.

This clonotype was counted ten times or more. Its target is not known. Per the germline V gene, CDR1 is LGHNA and CDR2 is YNFKEQ. This CDR3 has 17 residues. With 1 base clipped from V and 2 bases from J, the junction kept 11 bases outside the gene matches. Template switching supplied a universal primer site; unique molecular identifiers were carried on the cDNA. MiXCR, applied by TCRdb to the 5' RACE reads, yields one record per CDR3 protein. Here the sample spans about 570,000 distinct CDR3 sequences, roughly 9.9% being singletons. These data also formed part of another study, on yellow fever vaccine responses in identical twins.

The source of this sequence is a woman between 18 and 30 years old in good health. The V gene is TRBV4-2, the J gene TRBJ2-7, with 7 bases identical to TRBD2. The sequencing sample was made of PBMCs. The CDR3: CASSQGVGLADTYEQYF. The CDR3 DNA follows: TGTGCCAGCAGCCAAGGAGTGGGGCTAGCGGACACCTACGAGCAGTACTTC.